The clone carrying this T cell receptor (beta chain) was counted a single time. Its antigen is unidentified. In germline, CDR1 is SGHRS, CDR2 YFSETQ. The CDR3 sequence is 14 residues long. The V end was cut by 7 bases, the J end by 1 base, with 15 bases between. Prepared TCR beta cDNA libraries contained unique molecular identifiers. TCRdb re-called the PCR reads through MiXCR, storing one row per CDR3 protein. This repertoire shows roughly 200,000 distinct CDR3 sequences, approximately 28% found once; its top ten account for 3.4%. This record comes from a study of post-analysis software for immune sequencing data. Whole-study context: The disease courses spanned relapsing-remitting, secondary progressive and progressive-relapsing forms of multiple sclerosis.

Study-level results: Roughly five TRBV segments occurring more often in patients than controls included TRBV5-6, TRBV5-1 and TRBV20-1.

The chain uses TRBV5-1 and TRBJ2-7, with D possibly being TRBD1 (6 bases). The sequence was obtained from a girl aged 2-17 years with multiple sclerosis. The sequenced material came from blood. CDR3 sequence reads: CASQPPDRSYEQYF. CDR3 nucleotide sequence: TGCGCCAGCCAGCCGCCGGACAGATCCTACGAGCAGTACTTC.